This T cell receptor beta chain originates from a study of cytomegalovirus exposure and HLA in healthy donors. This table comes from immunoSEQ multiplex PCR, and its TCRdb copy is limited to in-frame clones, with some not included. Among around 300,000 clones, roughly 85% were seen once, and the ten largest hold 0.95% to 1.1%. The V segment lost 1 base and the J segment 5 bases; nucleotides outside the gene matches: 11. The CDR3 is 16 amino acids. The germline CDR1 and CDR2 sequences are SGHRS and YFSETQ. This clone was seen only a few times. The specimen was PBMCs. The clonotype was recovered from a woman aged 18 to 35 in good health and CMV-seronegative. The chain has TRBV5-1 and TRBJ1-1, with 7 bases matching TRBD1. Here the CDR3 reads CASSLTTGRVGTEAFF. CDR3 in DNA: TGCGCCAGCAGCTTGACGACAGGGCGTGTGGGAACTGAAGCTTTCTTT.